The source of this T cell receptor (beta chain) is a study of blood T cell repertoires in COVID-19. The V gene end was trimmed by 7 bases and the J gene end by 0 bases; junction bases not matched to a gene: 3. The CDR3 is 14 amino acids. CDR1 is KGHDR and CDR2 is SFDVKD in the germline V gene. The table came from immunoSEQ multiplex PCR; TCRdb's copy has only in-frame clones and leaves some out. The table includes 120,000 or so clones, approximately 90% detected once. The receptor was isolated from a man between 50 and 59 years old with acute or convalescent COVID-19. The chain links TRBV24-1 to TRBJ2-7; 9 positions match TRBD1. The specimen was peripheral blood. The chain's CDR3 is CATRRGQGSYEQYF. DNA for the CDR3: TGTGCCACCAGGAGGGGACAGGGCTCCTACGAGCAGTACTTC.